This record concerns one T cell receptor beta chain sequence. The sample holds one count of this clone. The antigen it recognizes is unknown. Base qualities are not at hand, and no much larger clone is one base apart. The time point label on this specimen signifies: about 28 days (+/-7) after the second vaccine dose. Read against the paper, the sample's treatment or condition label means: meningococcal conjugate vaccine given as trial control. The vaccinee samples were drawn from two UK trials, COV001 and COV002, one of which was a single-blind randomized controlled phase 2/3 trial testing AZD1222 (ChAdOx1 nCoV-19) in healthy adults. For TCRbeta chain sequencing, PBMC samples were collected from trial participants at day 0 and at day 28 after the second dose. The CDR3 regions of human TCRbeta chains were subjected to immunosequencing. The original methods were these. Repertoire TCRs were checked for matches against a reference library of SARS-CoV-2-specific TCRs that had been generated using the MIRA antigen-specificity platform. Breadth was defined as the fraction of unique TCRs that were SARS-CoV-2-associated. Depth was defined as the fraction of total T cells that were SARS-CoV-2-associated. Using the MIRA data, every spike-specific TCR was mapped to the spike region that the TCR reacted to and assigned to either a CD4 or a CD8 class. Log10-transformed breadth and depth values were compared by one-way ANOVA with Sidak's multiple comparisons tests. Imported from immuneACCESS, the table was reduced by TCRdb to in-frame sequences with V and J called. These copies leave out some clones; in studies compared against another copy, an unresolved V gene accounts for under half, and the cause of the remainder is not known. V, J and clone size are taken as reported in that table, and D and trimming were inferred from the DNA itself. Recorded for this sample are approximately 150,000 clones; 88% of them occurred a single time. The ten biggest clones cover approximately 5.1% of the sample.

The entry originates in a study of T cell responses to AZD1222 COVID-19 vaccine (dated by TCRdb to the early 2020s). Regarding the research as a whole: TCR sequencing was performed for 233 trial participants, of whom around 210 were given two doses of AZD1222 and around 25 were given two doses of MenACWY control vaccine. Trial participants were enrolled by age into subgroups of 18-55, 56-69 and 70-plus years, and about 150, 27 and 61 TCR-sequenced participants, respectively, were included in these subgroups. Paper-wide results and their limitations: Participants were mostly white British, with more females than males. The authors suggested clonal diversity may have been underestimated. The vaccine-associated CD4 TCRs covered the entire spike protein, and the dominant responses fell in regions 160-218 and 743-854. Because no samples from the day 14 peak response were available, repertoires could be characterized only after the peak T cell response. After two AZD1222 doses, both the breadth and the depth of spike-specific TCRs were significantly higher than at day 0 and than in MenACWY recipients. The 56-69-year group was small, and its depth increase did not reach significance, likely because of low power. Conclusions about previously exposed vaccinees were limited because only six AZD1222 recipients were SARS-CoV-2 seropositive at baseline. Reportedly, close to half of the unique spike-specific TCRs recognized epitopes lying outside the regions that are mutated in the B.1.351 and B.1.1.7 variants.

This specimen consisted of peripheral blood, obtained 28 days after the second dose of the MenACWY control vaccine. The clonotype comes from an adult who received the MenACWY meningococcal vaccine as a control.

At the DNA level, the sequence is TGTGCCAGCAGCTTCGGGTCCCCAGGGCATGGCTACACCTTC. Its product reads: CASSFGSPGHGYTF. The chain employs TRBV7-2 and TRBJ1-2, and the D gene may be TRBD1, 5 bases matching. From its cysteine to its phenylalanine, the CDR3 spans 14 amino acids. Solely the CDR3 DNA is kept, with 42 bases framed from the first base. Per the germline V gene, SGHTA is the CDR1 and FQGNSA is the CDR2. At the junction V is shortened by 3 bases and J by 6 bases, with 14 bases in between.